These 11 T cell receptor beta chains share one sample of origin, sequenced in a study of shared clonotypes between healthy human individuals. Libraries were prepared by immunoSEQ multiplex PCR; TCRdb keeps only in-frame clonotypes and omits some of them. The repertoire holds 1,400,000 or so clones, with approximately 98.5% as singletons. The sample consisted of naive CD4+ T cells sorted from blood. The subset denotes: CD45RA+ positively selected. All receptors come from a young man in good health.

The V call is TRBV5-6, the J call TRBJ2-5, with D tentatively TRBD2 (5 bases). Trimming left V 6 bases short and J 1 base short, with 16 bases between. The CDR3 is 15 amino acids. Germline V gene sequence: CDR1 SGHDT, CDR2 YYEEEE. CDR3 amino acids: CASNSPGEIQETQYF. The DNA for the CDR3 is TGTGCCAGCAACTCCCCCGGGGAAATCCAAGAGACCCAGTACTTC.

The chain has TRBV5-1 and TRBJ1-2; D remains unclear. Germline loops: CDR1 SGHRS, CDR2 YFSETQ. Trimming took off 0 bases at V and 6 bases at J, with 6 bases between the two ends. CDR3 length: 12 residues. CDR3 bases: TGCGCCAGCAGCTTGGAACGGAATGGCTACACCTTC. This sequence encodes CASSLERNGYTF.

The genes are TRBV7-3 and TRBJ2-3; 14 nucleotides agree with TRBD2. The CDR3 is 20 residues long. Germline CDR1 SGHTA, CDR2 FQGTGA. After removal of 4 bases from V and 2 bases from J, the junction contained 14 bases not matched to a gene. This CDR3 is CASSSRPGLAGVTSTDTQYF. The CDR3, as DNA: TGTGCCAGCAGCTCACGGCCGGGACTAGCGGGAGTAACGTCCACAGATACGCAGTATTTT.

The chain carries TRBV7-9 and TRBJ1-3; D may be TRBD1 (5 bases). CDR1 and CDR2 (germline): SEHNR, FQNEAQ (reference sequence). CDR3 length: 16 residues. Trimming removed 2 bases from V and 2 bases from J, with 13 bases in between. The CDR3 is CASSLFTRGTGNTIYF. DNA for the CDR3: TGTGCCAGCAGCTTATTTACAAGGGGAACTGGAAACACCATATATTTT.

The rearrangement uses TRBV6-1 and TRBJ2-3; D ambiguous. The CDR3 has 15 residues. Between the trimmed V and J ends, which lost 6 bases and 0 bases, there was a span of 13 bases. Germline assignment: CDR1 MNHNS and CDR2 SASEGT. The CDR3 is CASRPHPPSTDTQYF. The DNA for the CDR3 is TGTGCCAGCAGACCGCATCCCCCGAGCACAGATACGCAGTATTTT.

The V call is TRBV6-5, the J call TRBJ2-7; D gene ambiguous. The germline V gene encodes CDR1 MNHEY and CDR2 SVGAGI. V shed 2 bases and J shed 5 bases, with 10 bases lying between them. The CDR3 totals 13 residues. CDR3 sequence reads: CASSYPQAHEQYF. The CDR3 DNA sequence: TGTGCCAGCAGTTACCCCCAGGCCCACGAGCAGTACTTC.

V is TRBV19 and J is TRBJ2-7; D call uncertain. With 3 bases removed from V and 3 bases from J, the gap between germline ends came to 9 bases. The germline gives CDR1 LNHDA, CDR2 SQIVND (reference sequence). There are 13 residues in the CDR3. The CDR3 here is CASSIAIDYEQYF. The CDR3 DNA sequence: TGTGCCAGTAGTATTGCCATAGACTACGAGCAGTACTTC.

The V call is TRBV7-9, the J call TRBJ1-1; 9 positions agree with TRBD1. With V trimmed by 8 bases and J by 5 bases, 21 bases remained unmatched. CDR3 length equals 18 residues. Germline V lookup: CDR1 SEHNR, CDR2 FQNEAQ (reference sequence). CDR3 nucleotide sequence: TGTGCCAGCTCCCTGCCTAATCACCGGACAGGGGTGGGGACTGAAGCTTTCTTT. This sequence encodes CASSLPNHRTGVGTEAFF.

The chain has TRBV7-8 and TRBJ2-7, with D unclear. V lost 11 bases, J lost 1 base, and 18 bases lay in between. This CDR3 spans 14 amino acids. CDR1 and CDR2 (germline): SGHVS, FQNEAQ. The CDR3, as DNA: TGTGCCCTGGGTGTGGGCCCGACGTCCTACGAGCAGTACTTC. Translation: CALGVGPTSYEQYF.

The CDR3 region has the DNA TGTGCCAGCAGTTTACCTAGCGGGAGTTACGAGACCCAGTACTTC. Amino acid sequence: CASSLPSGSYETQYF. The chain couples TRBV28 to TRBJ2-5; the match to TRBD2 covers 10 bases. Germline trimming cut 2 bases from V and 5 bases from J; bases unmatched to any gene: 5. The CDR3 covers 15 residues. The germline gives CDR1 MDHEN, CDR2 SYDVKM.

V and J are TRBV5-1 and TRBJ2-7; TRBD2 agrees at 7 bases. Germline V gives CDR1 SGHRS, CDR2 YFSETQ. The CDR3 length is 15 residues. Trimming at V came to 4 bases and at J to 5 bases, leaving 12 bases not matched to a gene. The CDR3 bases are TGCGCCAGCAGCCCCCCCGGGGGGAGGGCGAACGAGCAGTACTTC. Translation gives CASSPPGGRANEQYF.